This TCR beta chain comes out of a study of siplizumab effects on memory and regulatory T cells (dated by TCRdb to the late 2010s). For the wider study: The effect of the anti-CD2 antibody siplizumab on alloreactive T-cell subsets was examined in allogeneic mixed lymphocyte reactions constructed from human PBMCs. Study-wide findings and limitations: The cumulative frequency of alloreactive sequences that could be traced back to unstimulated CD4+ memory T cells was significantly reduced by siplizumab. Roughly 75-97% of proliferating CD4+ or CD8+ clones could not be assigned a naive or memory phenotype. Because sequences at frequencies below about 10^-5 were poorly captured, only a minor fraction of alloreactive clones could be mapped back to unstimulated subsets. Among mappable alloreactive CD4+ clones, the Treg-derived fraction averaged approximately 72% with siplizumab versus 25% to 30% in control reactions. The suppressive function of proliferating Tregs from siplizumab cultures was not functionally confirmed. Greater diversity appeared to be present in unstimulated naive T cells than in memory T cells, and a substantial contribution to the alloresponse seemed to be made by naive cells.

Sorted unstimulated T cells, along with proliferating T cells recovered from mixed lymphocyte reactions, underwent TCRbeta CDR3 sequencing. Fresh whole blood from ten HLA-typed healthy donors was used as the source from which PBMCs were isolated. About this clone: The clone's antigen remains unknown. No quality values exist for individual bases; no much larger clone is one base distant.

Library prep was done by the immunoSEQ multiplex PCR assay. Each sample had 85,000 to 100,000 TCR templates assayed by the deep sequencing platform. Genomic DNA extracted from sorted T cells was the material used for TCRbeta CDR3 sequencing. The authors processed their data as follows. Clonal analysis of TCRbeta CDR3 data was done in the R programming language. Unstimulated samples were compared with post-reaction CFSE-low samples to define alloreactive CD4+ and CD8+ clones. Regulatory or non-regulatory origin was assigned to alloreactive CD4+ clones by matching of sequences to sorted unstimulated Treg and non-Treg repertoires. TCRdb took over this immuneACCESS table, retaining in-frame rearrangements with V and J assigned. Such tables are incomplete; in checked studies, under half of the missing clones stem from an unresolved V gene, and the remainder is unexplained. The DNA gave D and trimming, while V, J and clone size come from that table. Within this sample are 90,000 to 110,000 clones, with about 93% of them counted one time only. The ten largest account for about 0.32% of the sample.

V is reduced by 4 bases and J by 5 bases, leaving a spacing of 14 bases between them. According to the germline V gene, CDR1 reads SGHDN and CDR2 reads FVKESK. The CDR3 sequence holds 14 residues, the cysteine and phenylalanine included. Solely the CDR3 DNA is kept, with 42 bases framed from the first base. The sequence derives from a human donor in good health. Recombination joined TRBV14 with TRBJ2-5, with no reliable assignment of the D segment. Sequencing was carried out using CD4+ T cells sorted from blood. The nucleotide sequence reads TGTGCCAGCAGCCTCCAGGAGAGTTGGGAGACCCAGTACTTC. Its coded protein is CASSLQESWETQYF.